A single sample is the source of the 14 T cell receptor beta chains below, sequenced in a study of blood T cell repertoires in COVID-19. The table came from immunoSEQ multiplex PCR; TCRdb's copy has only in-frame clones and leaves some out. The sample has about 160,000 clones; roughly 85% are singletons. The sequenced sample was peripheral blood. The receptors come from a man aged 40-50 years with acute or convalescent COVID-19.

J is TRBJ2-7 and V is TRBV5-1; D perhaps matches TRBD1 (6 bases). Trimming took 2 bases from V and 1 from J, leaving 13 bases between them. Germline loops: CDR1 SGHRS, CDR2 YFSETQ. The CDR3 is 15 residues long. This CDR3 reads CASSLPGTPSYEQYF. Written as DNA, the CDR3 is TGCGCCAGCAGCTTACCCGGGACACCATCCTACGAGCAGTACTTC.

This clone showed up just a few times. This rearrangement joins TRBV18 to TRBJ1-5, with a weak D call TRBD1 (5 bases). The V end lost 4 bases, the J end lost 7 bases, and 17 bases lay between the germline ends. The CDR3 loop spans 15 amino acids. Looked up from germline, CDR1 is KGHSH and CDR2 is LQKENI. The CDR3 here is CASSRTEGGGQPQHF. CDR3 bases: TGTGCCAGCTCACGGACCGAAGGTGGGGGGCAGCCCCAGCATTTT.

The J gene is TRBJ1-5, the V gene TRBV6-5, with a weak D call TRBD1 (5 bases). This CDR3 is built from 13 residues. CDR1 and CDR2 (germline): MNHEY, SVGAGI. V was trimmed by 5 bases and J by 4 bases, leaving 9 bases between them. This chain's CDR3 is CASSPGGNQPQHF. The CDR3 coding sequence is TGTGCCAGCAGTCCCGGGGGTAATCAGCCCCAGCATTTT.

The gene calls are TRBV10-3 and TRBJ2-5; 9 positions match TRBD1. With 8 bases clipped from V and 6 bases from J, the junction kept 10 bases outside the gene matches. The germline V gene encodes CDR1 ENHRY and CDR2 SYGVKD. CDR3 length: 14 amino acids. The CDR3 sequence is CAIRTGDVLQTQYF. Here the CDR3 DNA reads TGTGCCATCCGGACAGGGGACGTGCTACAGACCCAGTACTTC.

This clone has just one count. Germline and junction disagree at one end, which may indicate a read error. Other DNA sequences from this sample encode an identical CDR3 as well. The chain recombines TRBV4-2 with TRBJ2-2; TRBD2 might be the D (5 bases). CDR1 and CDR2 from the germline V gene are LGHNA and YNFKEQ. The CDR3 has 15 amino acids. The CDR3 loop reads CASSQEHANTGELFF. Here the CDR3 DNA reads TGTGCCAGCAGCCAAGAACACGCGAACACCGGGGAGTTGTTTTTT.

V usage is TRBV29-1 and J usage is TRBJ1-1, with 12 bases lining up with TRBD1. Germline CDR1 and CDR2: SQVTM and ANQGSEA. The CDR3 consists of 14 residues. The ends lost 4 bases at V and 11 bases at J; junction bases unmatched: 11. DNA for the CDR3: TGCAGCGTTGGTGAGGGACAGGGGGCCGTGGGGGCTTTCTTT. This sequence encodes CSVGEGQGAVGAFF.

This chain joins TRBV10-3 and TRBJ2-5; 7 nucleotides align to TRBD1. CDR1 is ENHRY and CDR2 is SYGVKD in the germline V gene. The length of the CDR3 is 15 residues. The junction had 8 bases not matched to a gene; V was cut back by 4 bases and J by 3 bases. CDR3 nucleotides: TGTGCCATCAGTGTAGGGACAGATACAAAAGAGACCCAGTACTTC. The encoded protein is CAISVGTDTKETQYF.

J is TRBJ1-6 and V is TRBV6-5; 12 bases map to TRBD1. The J segment lost 10 bases and the V segment lost 4 bases, leaving 5 bases of the junction unmatched. Germline V gene sequence: CDR1 MNHEY, CDR2 SVGAGI. CDR3 length: 15 amino acids. The CDR3: CASSFVGQGASPLHF. The CDR3 nucleotides read TGTGCCAGCAGTTTCGTGGGACAGGGGGCATCACCCCTCCACTTT.

The chain employs TRBV3-1 (or the pseudogene TRBV3-2) and TRBJ2-1; D remains ambiguous. The V end was cut by 0 bases, the J end by 3 bases, with 6 bases between. CDR3 length equals 14 residues. CDR1 and CDR2 (germline): LGHDT, YNNKEL (reference sequence). The DNA of the CDR3 is TGTGCCAGCAGCCAAGATATCGTCTACAATGAGCAGTTCTTC. Translating gives CASSQDIVYNEQFF.

V usage is TRBV7-2 and J usage is TRBJ1-1; D ambiguous. Trimming took off 8 bases at V and 0 bases at J, with 13 bases between the two ends. Per germline, CDR1 SGHTA and CDR2 FQGNSA. The CDR3 is 14 residues long. CDR3 amino acids: CASGRHAMNTEAFF. The CDR3 bases are TGTGCCAGCGGGAGACACGCCATGAACACTGAAGCTTTCTTT.

The genes are TRBV28 and TRBJ1-1; tentatively, D is TRBD1 (6 bases). CDR1 is MDHEN and CDR2 is SYDVKM in the germline V gene. The CDR3 spans 14 residues. V was shortened by 7 bases and J by 7 bases, with 19 bases between the two germline ends. The CDR3 region has the DNA TGTGCCAGCACCGGATCTGGGGGCCAGAATGAAGCTTTCTTT. This translates into CASTGSGGQNEAFF.

CDR3 sequence: CASSPGTYNEQFF. The CDR3 DNA reads TGTGCCAGCAGCCCGGGGACCTACAATGAGCAGTTCTTC. V gene TRBV7-3 combines with J gene TRBJ2-1; tentative D call: TRBD2 (5 bases). The V and J ends lost 5 bases and 2 bases respectively, with 7 bases between them. Germline CDR1 is SGHTA and CDR2 is FQGTGA. The CDR3 is 13 amino acids.

This chain uses TRBV5-4 with TRBJ1-2; D remains ambiguous. CDR1 is SGHNT and CDR2 is YYREEE in the germline V gene (reference sequence). Trimming took off 0 bases at V and 8 bases at J, with 20 bases between the two ends. The CDR3 totals 16 residues. The CDR3 sequence is CASSLDQFLVRSGYTF. The CDR3, as DNA: TGTGCCAGCAGCTTGGATCAGTTCCTGGTTCGGAGCGGCTACACCTTC. The variable domain in full, with the rest retrieved from reference TRBV5-4 and TRBJ1-2, is ETGVTQSPTHLIKTRGQQVTLRCSSQSGHNTVSWYQQALGQGPQFIFQYYREEENGRGNFPPRFSGLQFPNYSSELNVNALELDDSALYLCASSLDQFLVRSGYTFGSGTRLTVV.

V gene TRBV6-6 combines with J gene TRBJ2-7, with 8 bases matching TRBD2. Germline assignment: CDR1 MNHNY and CDR2 SVGAGI (reference sequence). With 1 base clipped from V and 2 bases from J, the junction kept 1 base outside the gene matches. This CDR3 region has 14 residues. CDR3 protein: CASSYLAGTYEQYF. In nucleotides, the CDR3 is TGTGCCAGCAGTTACTTAGCGGGGACCTACGAGCAGTACTTC.